These 8 T cell receptor beta chains originate from one sample sequenced in a study of blood T cells in healthy people across ages. The second PCR ran about 6 to 11 cycles with a sample-barcoded 5' primer and J-beta primers. TCRdb itself ran the 5' RACE reads through MiXCR, one entry per CDR3 protein. Of about a million distinct CDR3 sequences listed, roughly 50% are singletons. The sample was blood. Receptor source: a man in his thirties or forties in good health.

The V call is TRBV20-1, the J call TRBJ2-4, with 9 bases matching TRBD2. TRBJ2-7 explains the end of the DNA better; the J call may be wrong. The CDR3 is made up of 17 amino acids. Germline V gene data show CDR1 as DFQATT and CDR2 as SNEGSKA (reference sequence). As DNA, the CDR3 is TGCAGTGCTAGAGGGAGGGTCCGTAGCGGGGGCTCCTACGAGCAGTACTTC. The encoded protein is CSARGRVRSGGSYEQYF.

CDR3 nucleotide sequence: TGTGCCAGCAGTCCCACCCGGGCCCTCGAGCAGTACTTC. Translation: CASSPTRALEQYF. V gene TRBV12-3 or TRBV12-4 combines with J gene TRBJ2-7, with D unresolved. The CDR3 is made up of 13 amino acids. The V and J ends lost 5 bases and 6 bases respectively, with 14 bases between them.

This clonotype was seen at least ten times. The rearrangement joins TRBV7-9 to TRBJ2-7, with unresolved D. The germline V and J ends were trimmed by 6 bases and 2 bases, with 11 bases remaining between them. The CDR3 is 13 amino acids. Germline CDR1 SEHNR, CDR2 FQNEAQ (reference sequence). CDR3 residues: CASSLDETYEQYF. The CDR3 DNA reads TGTGCCAGCAGTTTGGACGAAACCTACGAGCAGTACTTC. The full variable domain, its missing parts supplied by reference TRBV7-9 and TRBJ2-7, is DTGVSQNPRHKITKRGQNVTFRCDPISEHNRLYWYRQTLGQGPEFLTYFQNEAQLEKSRLLSDRFSAERPKGSFSTLEIQRTEQGDSAMYLCASSLDETYEQYFGPGTRLTVT.

Points on this clonotype: This could be a read error, since a much larger clone is one nucleotide away. V gene TRBV7-9 combines with J gene TRBJ2-7; D is unresolved. The germline V gene has CDR1 SEHNR and CDR2 FQNEAQ (reference sequence). Trimming pared 6 bases from V and 7 bases from J, leaving 19 bases between. The CDR3 is 14 residues long. CDR3 sequence reads: CASRDRKNYNEQYF. The DNA for the CDR3 is TGTGCCAGCAGAGACCGCAAGAACTACAATGAGCAGTACTTC.

In the case of this clonotype: An end of the junction differs from the germline gene, which may be a read error. This chain joins TRBV7-9 and TRBJ1-5; a possible D gene is TRBD1 (5 bases). Germline assignment: CDR1 SEHNR and CDR2 FQNEAQ (reference sequence). The CDR3 is made up of 17 amino acids. The CDR3 region is CAGSLGLSTDSNQPQHF. The CDR3 coding sequence is TGTGCCGGCAGCTTAGGTCTTTCGACAGATAGCAATCAGCCCCAGCATTTT.

This chain links TRBV7-3 with TRBJ2-3, with D possibly being TRBD2 (6 bases). Trimming took 5 bases from V and 6 from J, leaving 15 bases between them. Germline lookup yields CDR1 SGHTA and CDR2 FQGTGA. The CDR3 totals 14 residues. DNA for the CDR3: TGTGCCAGCAGCCCCTCTTGGGGGGAGGATACGCAGTATTTT. Translation gives CASSPSWGEDTQYF. Together with reference TRBV7-3 and TRBJ2-3, the CDR3 gives the full variable domain: GAGVSQTPSNKVTEKGKYVELRCDPISGHTALYWYRQSLGQGPEFLIYFQGTGAADDSGLPNDRFFAVRPEGSVSTLKIQRTERGDSAVYLCASSPSWGEDTQYFGPGTRLTVL.

This rearrangement joins TRBV9 to TRBJ1-1, with 9 bases that match TRBD1. The CDR3 length is 14 residues. Germline CDR1 is SGDLS and CDR2 is YYNGEE. The V segment lost 4 bases and the J segment 6 bases; nucleotides outside the gene matches: 7. CDR3 sequence (DNA): TGTGCCAGCAGCCCTGGGACAGGGTGGCCTGAAGCTTTCTTT. This codes for CASSPGTGWPEAFF.

This clonotype was counted ten times or more. The rearrangement links TRBV12-3 or TRBV12-4 to TRBJ2-1, with 8 bases aligning to TRBD1. With V trimmed by 5 bases and J by 9 bases, 12 bases remained unmatched. The CDR3 runs 15 residues. The CDR3 sequence is CASSPGITGGSEQFF. The CDR3 bases are TGTGCCAGCAGTCCCGGTATTACAGGGGGAAGTGAGCAGTTCTTC.